This passage covers 9 T cell receptor beta chains from one sample sequenced in a study of CD8 T cells in Susac syndrome (dated by TCRdb to the late 2010s). The library came from the immunoSEQ multiplex PCR assay. RNA was extracted using the RNeasy kit, and roughly 0.5 to 1 ug of the RNA was reverse transcribed with random hexamers. In TCRdb, the public reads were trimmed at Q25 with fastp and aligned with MiXCR, with productive beta chains retained. Entries are consolidated by CDR3 protein sequence, retaining the most common genes and DNA. For this sample there are about 180,000 distinct CDR3 sequences; 95% to 96% appear just once. The top ten clones comprise about 0.13% of the sample. Sequenced: CD4+ T cells from PBMCs. All receptors derive from a human donor with Susac syndrome.

V is TRBV29-1 and J is TRBJ2-1; D is undetermined. CDR3 length: 12 residues. Germline-derived CDR1 and CDR2 are SQVTM and ANQGSEA. V lost 8 bases, J lost 8 bases, and 16 bases lay in between. The CDR3 region is CSLRTNADEQFF. For the CDR3, the DNA is TGCAGCTTAAGGACGAACGCGGATGAGCAGTTCTTC.

The chain employs TRBV20-1 and TRBJ1-4; D gene uncertain. There are 13 residues in the CDR3. Trimming took 0 bases from V and 4 from J, leaving 6 bases between them. CDR1 and CDR2 from the germline V gene are DFQATT and SNEGSKA (reference sequence). The CDR3 sequence: CSARDQDNEKLFF. For the CDR3, the DNA is TGCAGTGCTAGAGACCAGGATAATGAAAAACTGTTTTTT.

This chain joins TRBV7-6 and TRBJ2-5, with a weak D call TRBD2 (6 bases). V lost 4 bases, J lost 4 bases, and 13 bases lay in between. This CDR3 contains 14 residues. Germline values: CDR1 SGHVS, CDR2 FNYEAQ. The CDR3 DNA reads as TGTGCCAGCAGCTCGGACTGGCGGGGAGAGACCCAGTACTTC. Translation gives CASSSDWRGETQYF.

The rearrangement joins TRBV20-1 to TRBJ2-5; either TRBD1 or TRBD2 may fit D (7 bases each). V lost 2 bases to trimming and J lost 2 bases, with 18 bases between them. The CDR3 has 16 amino acids. Germline V CDR1 and CDR2: DFQATT, SNEGSKA (reference sequence). The CDR3 region has the DNA TGCAGTGCTAGATCCATCAGGGGGGGGAATCAAGAGACCCAGTACTTC. This encodes CSARSIRGGNQETQYF.

This chain uses TRBV29-1 with TRBJ2-7; tentatively, D is TRBD1 or TRBD2 (5 bases each). The germline V gene has CDR1 SQVTM and CDR2 ANQGSEA. V dropped 7 bases and J dropped 6 bases, with 16 bases sitting between them. The CDR3 is 12 amino acids. The CDR3 bases are TGCAGCGCCCGGGGACCAGGGCTCGAGCAGTACTTC. Encoded protein: CSARGPGLEQYF.

V is TRBV5-1 and J is TRBJ2-2; no clear D gene. Trimming removed 0 bases from V and 2 bases from J, with 5 bases in between. Germline CDR1 and CDR2: SGHRS and YFSETQ. This CDR3 is 14 amino acids long. CDR3 region: CASSLGFNTGELFF. CDR3 DNA sequence: TGCGCCAGCAGCTTGGGATTTAACACCGGGGAGCTGTTTTTT.

The chain is built from TRBV20-1 and TRBJ2-5; D might be TRBD1 (6 bases). The CDR3 has 14 residues. Germline assignment: CDR1 DFQATT and CDR2 SNEGSKA (reference sequence). Trimming left V 3 bases short and J 3 bases short, with 14 bases between. Written as DNA, the CDR3 is TGCAGTGCTAGGGAGTTTAACAGGGAAGAGACCCAGTACTTC. Protein product: CSAREFNREETQYF.

CDR3 nucleotides: TGTGCCAGCACCGGCCGCCCGATAGCCAAAAACATTCAGTACTTC. Its protein product is CASTGRPIAKNIQYF. The V gene is TRBV2, the J gene TRBJ2-4, with D unclear. The germline V and J ends were trimmed by 7 bases and 0 bases, with 13 bases remaining between them. Germline V gives CDR1 SNHLY, CDR2 FYNNEI. The CDR3 is made up of 15 amino acids.

The chain is built from TRBV7-3 and TRBJ2-1, with D maybe TRBD2 (5 bases). The CDR3 length is 15 residues. CDR1 and CDR2 (germline): SGHTA, FQGTGA. Trimming removed 1 base from V and 2 bases from J, with 9 bases in between. In DNA form, the CDR3 reads TGTGCCAGCAGCTTAAGGGAGAGCCCCTACAATGAGCAGTTCTTC. Translation gives CASSLRESPYNEQFF.